The sequence of this T cell receptor beta chain was determined in a study of T cell changes during pregnancy in multiple sclerosis. Trimming left V 0 bases short and J 5 bases short, with 11 bases between. This CDR3 is 15 amino acids long. Germline loops: CDR1 SEHNR, CDR2 FQNEAQ (reference sequence). The repertoire was sequenced with immunoSEQ multiplex PCR; TCRdb's copy has only in-frame clones and lacks some. The sample includes about 57,000 clones, roughly nine tenths of them seen just once. The clonotype comes from a female donor with multiple sclerosis, enrolled in a pregnancy study. The sample here was CD4+ T cells from peripheral blood mononuclear cells, taken in the second trimester of pregnancy. The V and J genes are TRBV7-9 and TRBJ1-3, with D unclear. CDR3: CASSLAGGLRNTIYF. The CDR3, as DNA: TGTGCCAGCAGCTTAGCGGGAGGGTTGAGAAACACCATATATTTT.